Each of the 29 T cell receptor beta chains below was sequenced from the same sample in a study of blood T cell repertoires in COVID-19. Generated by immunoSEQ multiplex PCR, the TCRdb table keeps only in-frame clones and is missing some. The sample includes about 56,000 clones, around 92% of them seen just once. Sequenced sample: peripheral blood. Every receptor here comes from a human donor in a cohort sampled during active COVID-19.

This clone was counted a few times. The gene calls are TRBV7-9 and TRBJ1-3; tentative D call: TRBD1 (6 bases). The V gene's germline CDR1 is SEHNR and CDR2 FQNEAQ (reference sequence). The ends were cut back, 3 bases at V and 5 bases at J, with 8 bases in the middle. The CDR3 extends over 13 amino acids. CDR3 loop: CASSFGQRNTIYF. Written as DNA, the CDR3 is TGTGCCAGCAGCTTTGGACAGAGAAACACCATATATTTT.

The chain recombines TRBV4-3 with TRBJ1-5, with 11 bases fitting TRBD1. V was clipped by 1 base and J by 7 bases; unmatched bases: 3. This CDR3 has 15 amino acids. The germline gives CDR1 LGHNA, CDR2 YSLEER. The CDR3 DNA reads TGCGCCAGCAGCCAAGGGACAGGGGGCAGGCAGCCCCAGCATTTT. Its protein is CASSQGTGGRQPQHF.

CDR3 protein: CASGLVPMPVAGGADTQYF. The CDR3 DNA reads TGTGCTAGTGGTTTGGTACCGATGCCCGTGGCAGGGGGAGCGGATACGCAGTATTTT. The rearrangement joins TRBV12-5 to TRBJ2-3, with TRBD1 matching over 7 bases. Germline assignment: CDR1 LGHNT and CDR2 FRNRAP. This CDR3 contains 19 residues. V lost 0 bases, J lost 6 bases, and 18 bases stayed unmatched.

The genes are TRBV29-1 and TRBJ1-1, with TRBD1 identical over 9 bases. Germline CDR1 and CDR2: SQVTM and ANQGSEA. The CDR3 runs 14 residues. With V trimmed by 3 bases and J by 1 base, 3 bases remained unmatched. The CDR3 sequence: CSVEGQGGNTEAFF. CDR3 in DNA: TGCAGCGTTGAGGGACAGGGAGGGAACACTGAAGCTTTCTTT.

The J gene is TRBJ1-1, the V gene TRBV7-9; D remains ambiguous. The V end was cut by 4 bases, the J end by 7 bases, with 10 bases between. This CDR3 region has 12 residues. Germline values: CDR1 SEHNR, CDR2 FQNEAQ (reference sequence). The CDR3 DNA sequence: TGTGCCAGCAGCTCCGTACAGCTTGAAGCTTTCTTT. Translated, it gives CASSSVQLEAFF.

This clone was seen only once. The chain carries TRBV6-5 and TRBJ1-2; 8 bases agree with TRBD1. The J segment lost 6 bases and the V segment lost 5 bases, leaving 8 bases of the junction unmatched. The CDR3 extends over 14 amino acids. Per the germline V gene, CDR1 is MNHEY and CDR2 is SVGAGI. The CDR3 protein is CASSPGQGIHGYTF. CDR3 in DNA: TGTGCCAGCAGTCCAGGACAGGGAATTCATGGCTACACCTTC.

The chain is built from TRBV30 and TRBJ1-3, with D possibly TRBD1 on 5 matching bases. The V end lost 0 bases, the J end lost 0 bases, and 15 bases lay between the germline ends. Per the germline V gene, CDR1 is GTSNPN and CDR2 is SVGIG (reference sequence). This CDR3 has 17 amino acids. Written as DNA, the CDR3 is TGTGCCTGGAGTGTACCTGGTGGGGGGATCTCTGGAAACACCATATATTTT. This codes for CAWSVPGGGISGNTIYF.

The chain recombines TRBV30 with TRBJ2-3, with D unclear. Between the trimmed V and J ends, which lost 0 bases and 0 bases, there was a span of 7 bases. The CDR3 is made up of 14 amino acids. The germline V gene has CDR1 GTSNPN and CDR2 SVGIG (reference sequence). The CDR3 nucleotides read TGTGCCTGGAGTGTACTCTTTAGCACAGATACGCAGTATTTT. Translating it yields CAWSVLFSTDTQYF.

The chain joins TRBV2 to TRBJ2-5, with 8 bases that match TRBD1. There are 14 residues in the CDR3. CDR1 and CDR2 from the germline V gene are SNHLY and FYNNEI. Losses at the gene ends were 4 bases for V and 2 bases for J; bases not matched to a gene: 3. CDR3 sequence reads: CASSVRDRQETQYF. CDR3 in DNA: TGTGCCAGCAGTGTACGGGACAGGCAAGAGACCCAGTACTTC. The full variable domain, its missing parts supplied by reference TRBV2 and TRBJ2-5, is EPEVTQTPSHQVTQMGQEVILRCVPISNHLYFYWYRQILGQKVEFLVSFYNNEISEKSEIFDDQFSVERPDGSNFTLKIRSTKLEDSAMYFCASSVRDRQETQYFGPGTRLLVL.

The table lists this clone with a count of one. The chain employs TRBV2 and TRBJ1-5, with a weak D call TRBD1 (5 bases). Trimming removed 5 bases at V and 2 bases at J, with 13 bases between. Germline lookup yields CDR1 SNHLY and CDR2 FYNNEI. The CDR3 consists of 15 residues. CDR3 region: CASSREQVGNQPQHF. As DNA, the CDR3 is TGTGCCAGCAGTCGAGAACAGGTTGGCAATCAGCCCCAGCATTTT.

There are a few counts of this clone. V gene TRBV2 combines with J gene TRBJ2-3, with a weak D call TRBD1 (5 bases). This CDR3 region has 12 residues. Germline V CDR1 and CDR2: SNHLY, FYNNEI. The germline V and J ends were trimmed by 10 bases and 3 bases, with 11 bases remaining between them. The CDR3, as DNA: TGTGCCACCCCCCAGGGAACAGATACGCAGTATTTT. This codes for CATPQGTDTQYF.

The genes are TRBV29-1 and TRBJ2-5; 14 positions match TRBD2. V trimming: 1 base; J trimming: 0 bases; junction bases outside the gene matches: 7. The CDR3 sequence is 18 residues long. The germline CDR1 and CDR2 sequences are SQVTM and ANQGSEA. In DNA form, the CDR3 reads TGCAGCGTTGAAGTGGGACTAGCGGGGGCCCTGTACCAAGAGACCCAGTACTTC. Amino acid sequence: CSVEVGLAGALYQETQYF.

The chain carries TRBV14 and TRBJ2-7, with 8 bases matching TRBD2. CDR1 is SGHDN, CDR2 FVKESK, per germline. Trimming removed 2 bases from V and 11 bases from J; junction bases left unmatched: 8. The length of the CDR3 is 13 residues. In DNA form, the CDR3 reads TGTGCCAGCAGCCAAACTCGCGGGGGGATAGAGTACTTC. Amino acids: CASSQTRGGIEYF. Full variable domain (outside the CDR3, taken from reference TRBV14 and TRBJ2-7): EAGVTQFPSHSVIEKGQTVTLRCDPISGHDNLYWYRRVMGKEIKFLLHFVKESKQDESGMPNNRFLAERTGGTYSTLKVQPAELEDSGVYFCASSQTRGGIEYFGPGTRLTVT.

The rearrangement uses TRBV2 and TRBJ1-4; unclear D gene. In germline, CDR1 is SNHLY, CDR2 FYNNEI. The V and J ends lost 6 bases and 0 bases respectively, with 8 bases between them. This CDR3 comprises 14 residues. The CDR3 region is CASSGFATNEKLFF. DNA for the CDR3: TGTGCCAGCAGCGGGTTTGCAACTAATGAAAAACTGTTTTTT.

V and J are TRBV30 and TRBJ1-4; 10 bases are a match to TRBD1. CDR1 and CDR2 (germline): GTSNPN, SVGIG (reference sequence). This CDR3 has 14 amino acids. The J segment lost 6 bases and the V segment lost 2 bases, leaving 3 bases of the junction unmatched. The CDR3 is CAWSWGQGHEKLFF. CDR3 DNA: TGTGCCTGGAGTTGGGGACAGGGGCATGAAAAACTGTTTTTT.

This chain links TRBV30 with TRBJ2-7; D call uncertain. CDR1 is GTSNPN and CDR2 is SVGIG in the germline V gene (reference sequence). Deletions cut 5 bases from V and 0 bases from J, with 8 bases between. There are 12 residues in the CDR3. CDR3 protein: CAWGRSSYEQYF. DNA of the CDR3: TGTGCCTGGGGAAGGAGCTCCTACGAGCAGTACTTC.

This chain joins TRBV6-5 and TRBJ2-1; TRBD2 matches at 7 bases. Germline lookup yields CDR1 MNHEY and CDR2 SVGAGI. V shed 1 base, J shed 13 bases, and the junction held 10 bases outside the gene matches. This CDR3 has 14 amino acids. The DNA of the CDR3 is TGTGCCAGCAGTTACTTTGGGGACTACCGGGCCCAGTTCTTC. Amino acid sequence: CASSYFGDYRAQFF.

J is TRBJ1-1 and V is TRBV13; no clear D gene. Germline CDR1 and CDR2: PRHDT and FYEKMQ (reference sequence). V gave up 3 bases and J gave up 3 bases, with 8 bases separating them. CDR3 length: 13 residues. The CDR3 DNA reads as TGTGCCAGCAGCTTCTGGGGAGACACTGAAGCTTTCTTT. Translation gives CASSFWGDTEAFF.

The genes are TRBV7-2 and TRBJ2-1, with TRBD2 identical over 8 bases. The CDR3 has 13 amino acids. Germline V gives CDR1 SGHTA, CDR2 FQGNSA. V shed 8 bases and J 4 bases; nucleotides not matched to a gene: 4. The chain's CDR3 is CASPGGAYNEQFF. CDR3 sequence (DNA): TGTGCCAGCCCGGGGGGGGCATACAATGAGCAGTTCTTC. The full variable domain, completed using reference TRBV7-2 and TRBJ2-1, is GAGVSQSPSNKVTEKGKDVELRCDPISGHTALYWYRQSLGQGLEFLIYFQGNSAPDKSGLPSDRFSAERTGGSVSTLTIQRTQQEDSAVYLCASPGGAYNEQFFGPGTRLTVL.

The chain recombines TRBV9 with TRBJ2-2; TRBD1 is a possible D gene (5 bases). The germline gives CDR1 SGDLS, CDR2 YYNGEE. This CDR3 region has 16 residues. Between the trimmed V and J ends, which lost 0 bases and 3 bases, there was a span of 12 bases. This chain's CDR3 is CASSVDLGQYTGELFF. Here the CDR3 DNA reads TGTGCCAGCAGCGTAGATTTGGGGCAGTACACCGGGGAGCTGTTTTTT.

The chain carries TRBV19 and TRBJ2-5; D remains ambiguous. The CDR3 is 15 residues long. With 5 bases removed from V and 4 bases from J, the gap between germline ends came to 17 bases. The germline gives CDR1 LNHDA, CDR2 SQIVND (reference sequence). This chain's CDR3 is CASSPLPARIETQYF. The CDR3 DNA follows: TGTGCCAGTAGTCCCCTACCCGCTAGGATAGAGACCCAGTACTTC. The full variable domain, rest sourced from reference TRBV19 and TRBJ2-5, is DGGITQSPKYLFRKEGQNVTLSCEQNLNHDAMYWYRQDPGQGLRLIYYSQIVNDFQKGDIAEGYSVSREKKESFPLTVTSAQKNPTAFYLCASSPLPARIETQYFGPGTRLLVL.

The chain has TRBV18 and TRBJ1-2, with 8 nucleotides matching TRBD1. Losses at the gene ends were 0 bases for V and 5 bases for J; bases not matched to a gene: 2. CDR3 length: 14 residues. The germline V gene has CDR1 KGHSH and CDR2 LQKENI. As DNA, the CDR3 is TGTGCCAGCTCACCACCGGACAGGGTTTATGGCTACACCTTC. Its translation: CASSPPDRVYGYTF.

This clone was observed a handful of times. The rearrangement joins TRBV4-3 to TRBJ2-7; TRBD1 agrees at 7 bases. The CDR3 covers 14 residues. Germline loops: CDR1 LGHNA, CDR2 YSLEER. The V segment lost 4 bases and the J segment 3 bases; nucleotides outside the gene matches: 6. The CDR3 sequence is CASSPDRDNYEQYF. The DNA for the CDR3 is TGCGCCAGCAGCCCCGACAGGGACAACTACGAGCAGTACTTC.

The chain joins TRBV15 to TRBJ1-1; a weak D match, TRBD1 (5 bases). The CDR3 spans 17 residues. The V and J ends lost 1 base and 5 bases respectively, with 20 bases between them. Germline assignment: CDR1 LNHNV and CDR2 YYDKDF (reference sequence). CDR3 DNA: TGTGCCACCAGCAGAGGCGTGGCAGGGAAGGGAAAGACTGAAGCTTTCTTT. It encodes CATSRGVAGKGKTEAFF.

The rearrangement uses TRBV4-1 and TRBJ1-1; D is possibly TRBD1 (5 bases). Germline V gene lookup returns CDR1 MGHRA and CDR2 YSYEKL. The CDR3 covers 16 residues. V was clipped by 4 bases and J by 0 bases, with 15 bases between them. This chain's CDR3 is CASSRPTTDMNTEAFF. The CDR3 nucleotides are TGCGCCAGCAGCCGTCCAACGACAGACATGAACACTGAAGCTTTCTTT.

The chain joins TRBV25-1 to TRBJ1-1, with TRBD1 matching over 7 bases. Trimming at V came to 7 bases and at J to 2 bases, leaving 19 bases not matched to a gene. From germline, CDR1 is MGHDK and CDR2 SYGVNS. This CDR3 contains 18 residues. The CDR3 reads CASKGTETRLLRNTEAFF. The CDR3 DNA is TGTGCCAGCAAAGGGACAGAAACAAGGTTATTAAGAAACACTGAAGCTTTCTTT. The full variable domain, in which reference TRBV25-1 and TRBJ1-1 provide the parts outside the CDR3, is EADIYQTPRYLVIGTGKKITLECSQTMGHDKMYWYQQDPGMELHLIHYSYGVNSTEKGDLSSESTVSRIRTEHFPLTLESARPSHTSQYLCASKGTETRLLRNTEAFFGQGTRLTVV.

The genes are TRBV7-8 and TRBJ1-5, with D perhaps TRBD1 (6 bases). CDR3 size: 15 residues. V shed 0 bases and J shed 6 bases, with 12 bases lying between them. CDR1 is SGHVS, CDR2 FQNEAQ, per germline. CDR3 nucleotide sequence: TGTGCCAGCAGCTTAGCCAGGGGATGGAGTCAGCCCCAGCATTTT. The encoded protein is CASSLARGWSQPQHF. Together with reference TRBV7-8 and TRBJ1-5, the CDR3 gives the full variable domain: GAGVSQSPRYKVAKRGQDVALRCDPISGHVSLFWYQQALGQGPEFLTYFQNEAQLDKSGLPSDRFFAERPEGSVSTLKIQRTQQEDSAVYLCASSLARGWSQPQHFGDGTRLSIL.

CDR3 in DNA: TGCGCCGGAAAGGGGCAGGGGGCGAATGGGGACTACGAGCAGTACTTC. Translation gives CAGKGQGANGDYEQYF. This rearrangement joins TRBV10-1 to TRBJ2-7, with 8 positions matching TRBD1. The CDR3 spans 16 residues. With 11 bases clipped from V and 3 bases from J, the junction kept 18 bases outside the gene matches. CDR1 and CDR2 (germline): WNHNN, SYGVQD (reference sequence).

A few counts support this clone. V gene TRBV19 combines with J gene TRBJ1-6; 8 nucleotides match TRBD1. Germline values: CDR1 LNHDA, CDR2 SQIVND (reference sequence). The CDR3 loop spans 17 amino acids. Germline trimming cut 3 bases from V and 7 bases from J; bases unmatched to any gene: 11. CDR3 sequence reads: CASSISGTGGLNSPLHF. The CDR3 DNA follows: TGTGCCAGTAGTATTTCGGGGACAGGAGGGCTCAATTCACCCCTCCACTTT.